The 25 T cell receptor beta chains listed next were all sequenced from one sample in a study of CD8+ T cells in alopecia areata. Isolated RNA was reverse transcribed into cDNA used as the sequencing template. Assay: immunoSEQ multiplex PCR; the TCRdb copy retains only in-frame clones and omits some. The repertoire holds over 200,000 clones, with about 60% as singletons. Sequenced material: CD4+ T cells sorted from blood, taken at week 0. The receptors come from a human donor with alopecia areata.

The chain carries TRBV29-1 and TRBJ1-2; D gene ambiguous. Germline values: CDR1 SQVTM, CDR2 ANQGSEA. This CDR3 spans 12 amino acids. V was shortened by 6 bases and J by 0 bases, with 8 bases between the two germline ends. The CDR3 region is CSVKITNYGYTF. The CDR3 DNA reads as TGCAGCGTCAAAATAACTAACTATGGCTACACCTTC.

The rearrangement joins TRBV9 to TRBJ2-1, with TRBD2 identical over 11 bases. Germline V gives CDR1 SGDLS, CDR2 YYNGEE. The CDR3 loop spans 14 amino acids. Germline trimming cut 5 bases from V and 9 bases from J; bases unmatched to any gene: 7. CDR3 coding DNA: TGTGCCAGCAGTGGGACTAGCGGAGCGGGTGAGCAGTTCTTC. Residues: CASSGTSGAGEQFF.

This clone was found once. The J gene is TRBJ2-4, the V gene TRBV6-1; 9 bases are a match to TRBD1. Germline V gene data show CDR1 as MNHNS and CDR2 as SASEGT. CDR3 length: 14 residues. V shed 4 bases, J shed 7 bases, and the junction held 5 bases outside the gene matches. CDR3 loop: CASSAGQGWNIQYF. The CDR3 region has the DNA TGTGCCAGCAGTGCGGGACAGGGTTGGAACATTCAGTACTTC.

The genes are TRBV25-1 and TRBJ1-2; 7 nucleotides agree with TRBD1. J gave up 6 bases and V 4 bases, and 5 bases lay outside the gene matches. The germline gives CDR1 MGHDK, CDR2 SYGVNS. This CDR3 is 13 amino acids long. The CDR3 spells CASSGTGVDGYTF. The DNA for the CDR3 is TGTGCCAGCAGTGGAACAGGGGTCGATGGCTACACCTTC.

This sequence joins TRBV6-5 and TRBJ1-6, with D perhaps matching TRBD1 (6 bases). From germline, CDR1 is MNHEY and CDR2 SVGAGI. Trimming took off 0 bases at V and 8 bases at J, with 14 bases between the two ends. This CDR3 is 16 amino acids long. The CDR3 region is CASSYSTGRNDSPLHF. CDR3 in DNA: TGTGCCAGCAGTTACTCAACAGGGAGGAACGATTCACCCCTCCACTTT.

For this clone: Other DNA sequences of this sample code for an identical CDR3. The chain is built from TRBV30 and TRBJ2-7; D not resolved. The V end lost 0 bases, the J end lost 3 bases, and 6 bases lay between the germline ends. The CDR3 extends over 12 amino acids. Germline V gives CDR1 GTSNPN, CDR2 SVGIG (reference sequence). CDR3 bases: TGTGCCTGGAGTGTAGGACGCTACGAGCAGTACTTC. Its translation is CAWSVGRYEQYF.

The V gene is TRBV9, the J gene TRBJ1-1; no clear D gene. With 1 base removed from V and 13 bases from J, the gap between germline ends came to 14 bases. The germline V gene encodes CDR1 SGDLS and CDR2 YYNGEE. The CDR3 spans 12 residues. DNA of the CDR3: TGTGCCAGCAGCGTATATGAGGGCTGGGTTTTCTTT. Residues: CASSVYEGWVFF. Together with reference TRBV9 and TRBJ1-1, the CDR3 gives the full variable domain: DSGVTQTPKHLITATGQRVTLRCSPRSGDLSVYWYQQSLDQGLQFLIQYYNGEERAKGNILERFSAQQFPDLHSELNLSSLELGDSALYFCASSVYEGWVFFGQGTRLTVV.

This chain joins TRBV29-1 and TRBJ2-3, with 7 bases identical to TRBD2. The ends lost 4 bases at V and 1 base at J; junction bases unmatched: 2. This CDR3 is built from 13 residues. CDR1 is SQVTM and CDR2 is ANQGSEA in the germline V gene. In DNA form, the CDR3 reads TGCAGCGTTGCCCGGGAGGGCACAGATACGCAGTATTTT. Protein product: CSVAREGTDTQYF.

A remark on this clone: The sample contains more than one DNA sequence encoding this CDR3. The J gene is TRBJ2-7, the V gene TRBV5-1, with TRBD2 matching 7 bases. The germline CDR1 and CDR2 sequences are SGHRS and YFSETQ. The J segment lost 0 bases and the V segment lost 0 bases, leaving 0 bases of the junction unmatched. The length of the CDR3 is 14 residues. The CDR3 DNA is TGCGCCAGCAGCTTGGGCGGGAGCTCCTACGAGCAGTACTTC. It is translated as CASSLGGSSYEQYF.

CDR3 in DNA: TGTGCCAGCAGCTCATTGAGGGGCAGGCTTACTTACGAGCAGTACTTC. Its protein is CASSSLRGRLTYEQYF. The rearrangement links TRBV11-2 to TRBJ2-7; D possibly matches TRBD1 or TRBD2 (5 bases each). Per germline, CDR1 SGHAT and CDR2 FQNNGV. The CDR3 runs to 16 residues. V lost 4 bases to trimming and J lost 4 bases, with 20 bases between them.

The chain links TRBV19 to TRBJ2-7; D not resolved. The CDR3 totals 14 residues. Germline V gene sequence: CDR1 LNHDA, CDR2 SQIVND (reference sequence). Deletions cut 7 bases from V and 2 bases from J, with 15 bases between. The CDR3 coding sequence is TGTGCCAGTACCTCCGGCGCTACCGCCTACGAGCAGTACTTC. This sequence encodes CASTSGATAYEQYF. Filled out from reference TRBV19 and TRBJ2-7, the complete variable domain reads DGGITQSPKYLFRKEGQNVTLSCEQNLNHDAMYWYRQDPGQGLRLIYYSQIVNDFQKGDIAEGYSVSREKKESFPLTVTSAQKNPTAFYLCASTSGATAYEQYFGPGTRLTVT.

The chain employs TRBV5-1 and TRBJ2-7, with D possibly TRBD2 on 5 matching bases. CDR1 is SGHRS, CDR2 YFSETQ, per germline. The CDR3 loop spans 14 amino acids. V was clipped by 5 bases and J by 1 base, with 13 bases between them. The CDR3 sequence is CASSRGPVSYEQYF. As DNA, the CDR3 is TGCGCCAGCAGTCGAGGGCCTGTGTCCTACGAGCAGTACTTC.

The J gene is TRBJ2-2, the V gene TRBV5-1; 9 bases align to TRBD1. The junction had 10 bases not matched to a gene; V was cut back by 1 base and J by 6 bases. Germline CDR1 and CDR2: SGHRS and YFSETQ. This CDR3 comprises 17 residues. The CDR3 is CASSLLGQGKEAGELFF. In DNA, the CDR3 is TGCGCCAGCAGCTTGCTGGGACAGGGCAAGGAGGCCGGGGAGCTGTTTTTT.

The V call is TRBV4-1, the J call TRBJ1-1; 7 bases are shared with TRBD1. V was pared by 2 bases and J by 6 bases, with 3 bases of the junction left unmatched. The CDR3 runs to 13 residues. Per the germline V gene, CDR1 is MGHRA and CDR2 is YSYEKL. The CDR3 sequence is CASSQTGDPEAFF. The CDR3 nucleotides are TGCGCCAGCAGCCAAACAGGGGACCCTGAAGCTTTCTTT.

V usage is TRBV7-2 and J usage is TRBJ1-1; a weak D match, TRBD1 (6 bases). Germline CDR1 is SGHTA and CDR2 is FQGNSA. V lost 2 bases and J 0 bases, leaving 10 bases between the germline ends. The CDR3 sequence is 15 residues long. As DNA, the CDR3 is TGTGCCAGCAGCTTAAACAGGGCCATGAACACTGAAGCTTTCTTT. This sequence encodes CASSLNRAMNTEAFF.

V usage is TRBV30 and J usage is TRBJ2-4; 10 positions agree with TRBD2. The CDR3 consists of 17 residues. V gave up 3 bases and J gave up 9 bases; unmatched junction bases: 17. Germline V gene sequence: CDR1 GTSNPN, CDR2 SVGIG (reference sequence). The CDR3 loop is CAWSLTGLAGDRGIQYF. The CDR3 coding sequence is TGTGCCTGGAGCTTAACGGGGCTAGCGGGAGACCGAGGCATTCAGTACTTC.

CDR3: CASSLNLAGVDTQYF. The CDR3 DNA reads as TGCGCCAGCAGCTTGAACCTAGCGGGAGTGGATACGCAGTATTTT. This chain joins TRBV5-1 and TRBJ2-3, with TRBD2 matching 10 bases. J lost 6 bases, V lost 1 base, and 5 bases had no gene match. Germline V gene data show CDR1 as SGHRS and CDR2 as YFSETQ. The CDR3 runs to 15 residues.

This rearrangement joins TRBV30 to TRBJ2-7; 7 nucleotides align to TRBD2. Trimming at V came to 0 bases and at J to 5 bases, leaving 4 bases not matched to a gene. Germline lookup yields CDR1 GTSNPN and CDR2 SVGIG (reference sequence). This CDR3 contains 13 residues. CDR3 sequence: CAWSVRGVHEQYF. In nucleotides, the CDR3 is TGTGCCTGGAGTGTACGGGGGGTCCACGAGCAGTACTTC.

The chain is built from TRBV27 and TRBJ2-4; D ambiguous. The V and J ends lost 2 bases and 0 bases respectively, with 2 bases between them. The CDR3 has 13 residues. Germline assignment: CDR1 MNHEY and CDR2 SMNVEV (reference sequence). The CDR3 spells CASSLIAKNIQYF. The CDR3 bases are TGTGCCAGCAGTTTAATAGCCAAAAACATTCAGTACTTC.

The J gene is TRBJ2-1, the V gene TRBV30, with 7 bases that match TRBD1. Trimming took 2 bases from V and 5 from J; bases not matched to a gene: 6. The length of the CDR3 is 14 residues. The germline V gene has CDR1 GTSNPN and CDR2 SVGIG (reference sequence). CDR3 amino acids: CAWSSRDSHNEQFF. In nucleotides, the CDR3 is TGTGCCTGGAGTAGTAGGGACAGTCACAATGAGCAGTTCTTC. Variable domain in full (rest from reference TRBV30 and TRBJ2-1): SQTIHQWPATLVQPVGSPLSLECTVEGTSNPNLYWYRQAAGRGLQLLFYSVGIGQISSEVPQNLSASRPQDRQFILSSKKLLLSDSGFYLCAWSSRDSHNEQFFGPGTRLTVL.

The CDR3 sequence is CSVRKGQATNEKLFF. As DNA, the CDR3 is TGCAGCGTCCGGAAGGGCCAAGCAACTAATGAAAAACTGTTTTTT. V and J are TRBV29-1 and TRBJ1-4, with no clear D. V lost 6 bases and J 0 bases, leaving 14 bases between the germline ends. The V gene's germline CDR1 is SQVTM and CDR2 ANQGSEA. The CDR3 has 15 residues.

The chain uses TRBV30 and TRBJ1-5; no reliable D call. The V end lost 3 bases, the J end lost 1 base, and 10 bases lay between the germline ends. There are 14 residues in the CDR3. CDR1 GTSNPN and CDR2 SVGIG come from the germline V gene (reference sequence). The CDR3 loop is CAWRGEGSNQPQHF. CDR3 sequence (DNA): TGTGCCTGGAGGGGAGAAGGAAGCAATCAGCCCCAGCATTTT.

The chain couples TRBV2 to TRBJ2-1; TRBD1 matches 9 bases. Germline V CDR1 and CDR2: SNHLY, FYNNEI. The V segment lost 6 bases and the J segment 1 base; nucleotides outside the gene matches: 10. This CDR3 contains 17 residues. The CDR3 sequence is CASRPPSGTGSYNEQFF. The DNA of the CDR3 is TGTGCCAGCAGACCCCCCAGCGGGACAGGGTCCTACAATGAGCAGTTCTTC.

In this sample, this clone turned up many times. The chain employs TRBV5-1 and TRBJ2-3, with D unclear. The length of the CDR3 is 18 residues. V lost 3 bases to trimming and J lost 0 bases, with 20 bases between them. CDR1 SGHRS and CDR2 YFSETQ come from the germline V gene. CDR3 amino acids: CASSWPRQALLSTDTQYF. In nucleotides, the CDR3 is TGCGCCAGCAGCTGGCCCAGGCAAGCCCTACTAAGCACAGATACGCAGTATTTT.

This clone was picked up a small number of times. The chain links TRBV7-9 to TRBJ2-3, with D unresolved. The germline CDR1 and CDR2 sequences are SEHNR and FQNEAQ (reference sequence). This CDR3 contains 14 residues. Trimming cost V 0 bases and J 4 bases, with 8 bases left between them. The CDR3: CASSLASEADTQYF. As DNA, the CDR3 is TGTGCCAGCAGCTTAGCGAGCGAGGCAGATACGCAGTATTTT.